The T cell receptor (beta chain) described here comes from a study of blood T cell repertoires in COVID-19. In the study overall: Acute-phase and convalescent COVID-19 samples originated in the United States, Italy and Spain.

Some clones are missing from TCRdb's copy, which holds only in-frame ones; the method was immunoSEQ multiplex PCR. The sample has approximately 250,000 clones; roughly 85% are singletons. A Seattle source enrolled patients during active infection and followed them longitudinally. With 1 base clipped from V and 2 bases from J, the junction kept 5 bases outside the gene matches. The CDR3 is made up of 15 amino acids. Germline CDR1 reads SGHAT; CDR2 reads FQNNGV. This chain links TRBV11-2 with TRBJ2-7; 7 bases map to TRBD1. This TCR was recovered from a man between 50 and 59 years old with COVID-19, enrolled during active disease. Sequenced: peripheral blood. The CDR3 spells CASSLVRDRAYEQYF. DNA for the CDR3: TGTGCCAGCAGCTTAGTAAGGGACAGAGCCTACGAGCAGTACTTC.